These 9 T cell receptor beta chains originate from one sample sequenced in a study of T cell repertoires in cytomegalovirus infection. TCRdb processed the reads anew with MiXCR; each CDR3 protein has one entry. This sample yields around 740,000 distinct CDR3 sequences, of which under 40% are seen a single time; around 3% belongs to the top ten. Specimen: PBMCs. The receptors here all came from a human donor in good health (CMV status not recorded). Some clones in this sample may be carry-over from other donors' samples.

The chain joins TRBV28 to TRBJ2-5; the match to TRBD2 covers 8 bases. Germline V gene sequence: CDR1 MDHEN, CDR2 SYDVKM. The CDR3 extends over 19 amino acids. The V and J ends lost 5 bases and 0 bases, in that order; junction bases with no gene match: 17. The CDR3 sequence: CASSPIAGGQKMYQETQYF. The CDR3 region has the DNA TGTGCCAGCAGTCCCATCGCGGGGGGCCAAAAGATGTACCAAGAGACCCAGTACTTC.

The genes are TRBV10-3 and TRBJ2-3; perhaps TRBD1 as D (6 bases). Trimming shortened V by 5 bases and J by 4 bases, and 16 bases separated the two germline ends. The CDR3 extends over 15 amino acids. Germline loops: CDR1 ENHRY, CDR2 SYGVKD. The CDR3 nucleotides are TGTGCCATCAGTTACAGGGATGAGGGCCCAGATACGCAGTATTTT. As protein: CAISYRDEGPDTQYF.

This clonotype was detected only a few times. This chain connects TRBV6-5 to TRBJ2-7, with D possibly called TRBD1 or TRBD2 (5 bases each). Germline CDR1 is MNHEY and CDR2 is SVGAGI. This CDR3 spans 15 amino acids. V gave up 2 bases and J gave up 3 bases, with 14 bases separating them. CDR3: CASSYESGTSYEQYF. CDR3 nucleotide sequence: TGTGCCAGCAGTTACGAATCGGGGACGAGCTACGAGCAGTACTTC.

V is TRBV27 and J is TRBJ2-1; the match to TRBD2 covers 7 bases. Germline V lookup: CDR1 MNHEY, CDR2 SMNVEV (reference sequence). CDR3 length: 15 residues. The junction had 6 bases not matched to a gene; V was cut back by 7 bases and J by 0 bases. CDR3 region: CASKVGGSSYNEQFF. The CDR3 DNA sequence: TGTGCCAGCAAAGTCGGGGGGAGCTCCTACAATGAGCAGTTCTTC.

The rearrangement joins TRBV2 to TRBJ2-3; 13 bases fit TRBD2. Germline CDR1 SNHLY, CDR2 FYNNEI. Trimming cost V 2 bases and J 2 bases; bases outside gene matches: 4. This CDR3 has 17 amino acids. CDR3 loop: CASSEPTSGGTTDTQYF. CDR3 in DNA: TGTGCCAGCAGTGAACCGACTAGCGGGGGGACCACAGATACGCAGTATTTT.

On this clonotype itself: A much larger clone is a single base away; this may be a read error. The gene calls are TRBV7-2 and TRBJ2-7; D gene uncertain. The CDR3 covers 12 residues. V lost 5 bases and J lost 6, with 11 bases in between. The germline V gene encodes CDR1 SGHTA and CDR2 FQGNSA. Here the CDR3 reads CASSPGGVEQYF. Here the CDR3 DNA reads TGTGCCAGCAGCCCGGGTGGGGTCGAGCAGTACTTC.

The DNA for the CDR3 is TGTGCCAGCAGAGTGATACAGGGATCTGGGGCCAACGTCCTGACTTTC. It specifies CASRVIQGSGANVLTF. This chain connects TRBV11-2 to TRBJ2-6; the D gene is possibly TRBD1 (6 bases). CDR1 and CDR2 from the germline V gene are SGHAT and FQNNGV. There are 16 residues in the CDR3. The V and J ends lost 6 bases and 1 base respectively, with 13 bases between them.

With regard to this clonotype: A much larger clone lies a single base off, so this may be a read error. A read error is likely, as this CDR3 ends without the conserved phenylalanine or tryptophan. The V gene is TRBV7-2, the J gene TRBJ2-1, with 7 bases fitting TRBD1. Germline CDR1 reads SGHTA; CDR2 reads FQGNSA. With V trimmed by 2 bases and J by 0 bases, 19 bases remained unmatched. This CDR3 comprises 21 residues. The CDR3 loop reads CASSLWLTGPIQLSSYNEQFL. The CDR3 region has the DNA TGTGCCAGCAGCTTATGGTTGACAGGGCCTATCCAACTGAGCTCCTACAATGAGCAGTTCTTA.

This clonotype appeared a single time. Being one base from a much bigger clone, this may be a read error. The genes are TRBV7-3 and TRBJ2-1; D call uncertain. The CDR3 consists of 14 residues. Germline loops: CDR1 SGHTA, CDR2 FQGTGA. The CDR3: CSSSLTDTYNEQFF. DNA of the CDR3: TGTTCCAGCAGCTTAACAGATACTTACAATGAGCAGTTCTTC.